Following are 26 T cell receptor beta chains from one sample sequenced in a study of post-analysis software for immune sequencing data. Study conclusions and caveats: Among about 5 TRBV segments more frequent in patients than controls were TRBV5-6, TRBV5-1 and TRBV20-1.

No antigen has been identified for these receptors. The library was made from cDNA and included unique molecular identifiers. TCRdb re-derived calls from the PCR reads in MiXCR, one entry per CDR3 protein. This repertoire shows about 430,000 distinct CDR3 sequences, approximately 42% found once; its top ten account for less than 8%. The sequencing sample was made of blood. The receptors originated from a girl under 10 years old with multiple sclerosis.

This clonotype has only a few counts. The rearrangement joins TRBV7-2 to TRBJ1-5, with TRBD1 as a possible D gene (6 bases). The CDR3 sequence is 14 residues long. Germline-derived CDR1 and CDR2 are SGHTA and FQGNSA. V lost 5 bases and J lost 5, with 13 bases in between. CDR3 loop: CASSPGHTYQPQHF. CDR3 coding DNA: TGTGCCAGCAGCCCGGGACACACTTATCAGCCCCAGCATTTT.

The CDR3 bases are TGTGCCAGCTCAGGGGAGACACCCCTCCACTTT. It specifies CASSGETPLHF. The rearrangement links TRBV28 to TRBJ1-6; TRBD1 might be the D (6 bases). Trimming stripped 8 bases from V and 11 bases from J, with 10 bases between. From germline, CDR1 is MDHEN and CDR2 SYDVKM. The CDR3 covers 11 residues.

This sequence joins TRBV12-3 or TRBV12-4 and TRBJ1-1, with D tentatively TRBD1 (5 bases). The V end lost 6 bases, the J end lost 2 bases, and 10 bases lay between the germline ends. This CDR3 region has 13 residues. The CDR3 loop is CASRDRPNTEAFF. Here the CDR3 DNA reads TGTGCCAGCAGAGACAGACCAAACACTGAAGCTTTCTTT.

A few counts support this clonotype. The gene calls are TRBV6-2 or TRBV6-3 and TRBJ2-1, with 11 bases aligning to TRBD2. Germline assignment: CDR1 MNHEY and CDR2 SVGEGT. This CDR3 spans 16 amino acids. J lost 3 bases, V lost 6 bases, and 7 bases had no gene match. CDR3 sequence (DNA): TGTGCCAGCAGCCAAGGGACTAGCGGACTCTACAATGAGCAGTTCTTC. This codes for CASSQGTSGLYNEQFF.

In this sample, this clonotype turned up a few times. V usage is TRBV20-1 and J usage is TRBJ2-7; 8 nucleotides match TRBD2. CDR3 length: 15 residues. J gave up 1 base and V 6 bases, and 11 bases lay outside the gene matches. Germline CDR1 reads DFQATT; CDR2 reads SNEGSKA (reference sequence). In DNA form, the CDR3 reads TGCAGTGCCTTCCAGTTTAGCGGGATTTCCTACGAGCAGTACTTC. As protein: CSAFQFSGISYEQYF.

J is TRBJ2-7 and V is TRBV6-5, with 7 bases aligning to TRBD1. This CDR3 is built from 13 residues. J lost 6 bases, V lost 6 bases, and 8 bases had no gene match. Germline loops: CDR1 MNHEY, CDR2 SVGAGI. The CDR3 DNA reads as TGTGCCAGCAGCCGGGACAGCCCCTTCGAGCAGTACTTC. It translates to CASSRDSPFEQYF.

The chain employs TRBV10-3 and TRBJ2-3; TRBD2 matches at 10 bases. Trimming took 0 bases from V and 6 from J; bases not matched to a gene: 9. Germline V gene sequence: CDR1 ENHRY, CDR2 SYGVKD. There are 17 residues in the CDR3. CDR3 loop: CAISESRASGSQDTQYF. Written as DNA, the CDR3 is TGTGCCATCAGTGAGTCGAGGGCTAGCGGGAGTCAGGATACGCAGTATTTT.

This chain connects TRBV6-6 to TRBJ2-3, with D hard to call. V was shortened by 2 bases and J by 3 bases, with 12 bases between the two germline ends. The germline V gene encodes CDR1 MNHNY and CDR2 SVGAGI (reference sequence). The CDR3 is 15 amino acids. DNA of the CDR3: TGTGCCAGCAGTTACGGTCTTTGGGGAACAGATACGCAGTATTTT. Translation: CASSYGLWGTDTQYF.

Many counts were recorded for this clonotype. The genes are TRBV20-1 and TRBJ1-5; D is undetermined. This CDR3 spans 15 amino acids. Looked up from germline, CDR1 is DFQATT and CDR2 is SNEGSKA (reference sequence). Trimming removed 1 base from V and 0 bases from J, with 10 bases in between. CDR3 DNA: TGCAGTGCTAGAGCATCAGCAAATAGCAATCAGCCCCAGCATTTT. Its protein is CSARASANSNQPQHF.

V is TRBV20-1 and J is TRBJ2-1, with 13 bases aligning to TRBD2. J was trimmed by 7 bases and V by 2 bases; bases with no gene match: 17. The CDR3 runs 19 residues. Germline CDR1 reads DFQATT; CDR2 reads SNEGSKA (reference sequence). DNA for the CDR3: TGCAGTGCTAGACCCACCCTGAGGACTAGCGGGAGAGATAGTAATGAGCAGTTCTTC. Residues: CSARPTLRTSGRDSNEQFF.

The genes are TRBV29-1 and TRBJ1-1; no definite D call. The V gene's germline CDR1 is SQVTM and CDR2 ANQGSEA. The V end lost 7 bases, the J end lost 0 bases, and 3 bases lay between the germline ends. The CDR3 has 10 amino acids. CDR3 nucleotide sequence: TGCAGCGCTCTGAACACTGAAGCTTTCTTT. It specifies CSALNTEAFF.

This clonotype was recorded a few times. The chain uses TRBV7-6 and TRBJ2-5; either TRBD1 or TRBD2 may supply D (7 bases each). V lost 7 bases to trimming and J lost 5 bases, with 17 bases between them. Germline V CDR1 and CDR2: SGHVS, FNYEAQ. This CDR3 spans 14 amino acids. CDR3 in amino acids: CASTVYRGGETQYF. The CDR3, as DNA: TGTGCCAGCACCGTATACAGGGGAGGGGAGACCCAGTACTTC.

This clonotype was seen more than once but under ten times. This chain connects TRBV27 to TRBJ2-5, with 8 bases that match TRBD2. With 5 bases clipped from V and 1 base from J, the junction kept 6 bases outside the gene matches. The CDR3 is 15 amino acids. The germline gives CDR1 MNHEY, CDR2 SMNVEV (reference sequence). Here the CDR3 reads CASSALTSGQETQYF. CDR3 nucleotides: TGTGCCAGCAGTGCCCTAACTAGCGGCCAAGAGACCCAGTACTTC.

The gene calls are TRBV5-1 and TRBJ2-7; 10 bases are shared with TRBD1. There are 17 residues in the CDR3. The J segment lost 0 bases and the V segment lost 4 bases, leaving 10 bases of the junction unmatched. CDR1 and CDR2 from the germline V gene are SGHRS and YFSETQ. The CDR3 region is CASSLSPGTGVSYEQYF. The CDR3 nucleotides are TGCGCCAGCAGCCTTTCCCCCGGGACAGGGGTCTCCTACGAGCAGTACTTC.

There are a few counts of this clonotype. The chain combines TRBV13 with TRBJ2-2, with D uncertain. The germline gives CDR1 PRHDT, CDR2 FYEKMQ (reference sequence). This CDR3 region has 14 residues. V shed 2 bases and J shed 3 bases, with 7 bases lying between them. CDR3 region: CASSLRPDTGELFF. The CDR3 region has the DNA TGTGCCAGCAGCTTACGTCCCGACACCGGGGAGCTGTTTTTT.

This clonotype occurred a few times. This chain connects TRBV18 to TRBJ2-3; TRBD2 agrees at 9 bases. Trimming at V came to 3 bases and at J to 7 bases, leaving 8 bases not matched to a gene. The germline gives CDR1 KGHSH, CDR2 LQKENI. The CDR3 consists of 15 residues. CDR3 in amino acids: CASSPLSSGGNTQYF. The CDR3, as DNA: TGTGCCAGCTCACCTCTCTCGAGCGGGGGGAATACGCAGTATTTT.

This clonotype was seen only a few times. This CDR3 is CASSLLASSYNEQFF. The CDR3 DNA follows: TGTGCCAGCAGTCTACTAGCGAGCTCCTACAATGAGCAGTTCTTC. The chain combines TRBV7-9 with TRBJ2-1; TRBD2 agrees at 7 bases. The germline CDR1 and CDR2 sequences are SEHNR and FQNEAQ (reference sequence). The CDR3 is 15 amino acids. V shed 6 bases and J 0 bases; nucleotides not matched to a gene: 5.

The rearrangement joins TRBV12-3 or TRBV12-4 to TRBJ2-3, with a tentative D call TRBD2 (6 bases). Trimming shortened V by 5 bases and J by 4 bases, and 25 bases separated the two germline ends. The CDR3 consists of 18 residues. CDR3 DNA: TGTGCCAGCAGTCCCTGCAGTGTTTCCGGGAGTCAATCAGATACGCAGTATTTT. Amino acids: CASSPCSVSGSQSDTQYF.

The chain carries TRBV29-1 and TRBJ1-1; the D gene is possibly TRBD1 (6 bases). Germline-derived CDR1 and CDR2 are SQVTM and ANQGSEA. CDR3 length: 13 residues. The germline V and J ends were trimmed by 4 bases and 3 bases, with 12 bases remaining between them. The CDR3 loop reads CSVAGGMDTEAFF. CDR3 DNA sequence: TGCAGCGTTGCTGGGGGCATGGACACTGAAGCTTTCTTT.

V and J are TRBV7-3 and TRBJ2-5; a possible D gene is TRBD1 (6 bases). V lost 0 bases, J lost 2 bases, and 10 bases lay in between. Germline V CDR1 and CDR2: SGHTA, FQGTGA. The CDR3 sequence is 15 residues long. The CDR3 nucleotides are TGTGCCAGCAGCTTAACGGGGGCACCTCAAGAGACCCAGTACTTC. It encodes CASSLTGAPQETQYF.

This clonotype turned up a few times. The V call is TRBV20-1, the J call TRBJ1-2; 7 bases align to TRBD1. V was clipped by 3 bases and J by 5 bases; unmatched bases: 6. The CDR3 covers 13 residues. Germline V gene sequence: CDR1 DFQATT, CDR2 SNEGSKA (reference sequence). The CDR3 nucleotides read TGCAGTGCTAGGGACAGGAGCTTATATGGCTACACCTTC. Its protein product is CSARDRSLYGYTF.

This clonotype was counted between two and nine times. V and J are TRBV9 and TRBJ1-2; TRBD1 matches 11 bases. Trimming took 3 bases from V and 8 from J; bases not matched to a gene: 18. CDR1 and CDR2 (germline): SGDLS, YYNGEE. The CDR3 sequence is 18 residues long. CDR3 residues: CASSASKRDRGSLWGYTF. In DNA form, the CDR3 reads TGTGCCAGCAGCGCATCAAAGAGGGACAGGGGGTCTCTCTGGGGCTACACCTTC.

In this sample, this clonotype turned up a few times. V is TRBV5-6 and J is TRBJ1-2, with D perhaps TRBD1 (6 bases). From germline, CDR1 is SGHDT and CDR2 YYEEEE. This CDR3 has 14 residues. The V end lost 6 bases, the J end lost 4 bases, and 16 bases lay between the germline ends. Written as DNA, the CDR3 is TGTGCCAGCAACCCGTGGGGGGGCTTCTATGGCTACACCTTC. It is translated as CASNPWGGFYGYTF.

CDR3 residues: CASSQVGGAYGYTF. The DNA for the CDR3 is TGTGCCAGCAGCCAAGTAGGAGGGGCCTATGGCTACACCTTC. The rearrangement uses TRBV3-1 and TRBJ1-2; D is possibly TRBD1 (5 bases). The CDR3 is made up of 14 amino acids. V was shortened by 1 base and J by 4 bases, with 10 bases between the two germline ends. Germline values: CDR1 LGHDT, CDR2 YNNKEL (reference sequence).

This chain joins TRBV25-1 and TRBJ2-5, with D perhaps matching TRBD1 or TRBD2 (5 bases each). Trimming removed 5 bases at V and 0 bases at J, with 10 bases between. CDR1 and CDR2 (germline): MGHDK, SYGVNS. The CDR3 sequence is 14 residues long. The CDR3 protein is CASSHPGHQETQYF. In DNA form, the CDR3 reads TGTGCCAGCAGTCACCCGGGACACCAAGAGACCCAGTACTTC.

Remarks on this clonotype: An end of the junction differs from the germline gene, which may be a read error. V is TRBV30 and J is TRBJ2-1, with D tentatively TRBD1 (6 bases). The CDR3 contains 14 residues. The germline V gene has CDR1 GTSNPN and CDR2 SVGIG (reference sequence). The CDR3, as DNA: TGTGCCTGGAGTGGGGGCGTTAGGGGGAATGAGCAGTTTTTC. Protein product: CAWSGGVRGNEQFF.